This T cell receptor (beta chain) was sequenced for a study of T cells after somatic rescue of genetic block. The ends were cut back, 0 bases at V and 4 bases at J, with 16 bases in the middle. The CDR3 totals 16 residues. The V gene's germline CDR1 is SGHNT and CDR2 YYREEE (reference sequence). The table came from immunoSEQ multiplex PCR; TCRdb's copy has only in-frame clones and leaves some out. In the table there are about 88,000 clones, 90% of which are singletons. V and J are TRBV5-4 and TRBJ1-1; weak D call: TRBD1 (6 bases). The receptor was derived from a woman under 30. Sequencing used peripheral blood mononuclear cells (PBMCs). The CDR3 coding sequence is TGTGCCAGCAGCTTGGGGGGAAAGGGGGGAACCACTGAAGCTTTCTTT. It codes for CASSLGGKGGTTEAFF.